Sequencing of this T cell receptor beta chain was carried out in a study of T cell responses to AZD1222 COVID-19 vaccine (dated by TCRdb to the early 2020s). With regard to the full study: TCR sequencing was performed for over 230 trial participants, of whom about 200 were given two doses of AZD1222 and 26 were given two doses of MenACWY control vaccine. Trial participants were enrolled by age into 18-55, 56-69 and 70-plus year subgroups, with 148, 28 and 57 TCR-sequenced participants respectively.

On the study overall, not on this receptor specifically: After two AZD1222 doses, spike-specific TCR breadth and depth were significantly higher than at day 0 and than in MenACWY recipients. Epitopes outside the regions mutated in the B.1.351 and B.1.1.7 variants were reportedly recognized by nearly half of the unique spike-specific TCRs. No day 14 peak-response samples were available, so repertoires were characterized only after the peak T cell response. Conclusions about previously exposed vaccinees are limited, since just a handful of AZD1222 recipients were seropositive for SARS-CoV-2 at baseline. The whole spike protein was spanned by vaccine-associated CD4 TCRs, and dominant responses were seen in regions 160-218 and 743-854. Most participants were white British and females outnumbered males, and the authors suggested that clonal diversity may have been underestimated. In the small 56-69-year group, the increase in depth fell short of significance, most likely because of low power.

The CDR3 regions of human TCRbeta chains were analyzed by immunosequencing. The paper's data handling went like this. Repertoire TCRs were checked for matches against a reference library of SARS-CoV-2-specific TCRs that had been generated using the MIRA antigen-specificity platform. Breadth was defined as the fraction of unique TCRs that were SARS-CoV-2-associated. Depth was defined as the fraction of total T cells that were SARS-CoV-2-associated. Using the MIRA data, each spike-specific TCR was assigned both to the spike region to which the TCR was reactive and to a CD4 or CD8 class. Log10-transformed breadth and depth values were compared by one-way ANOVA with Sidak's multiple comparisons tests. TCRdb's version of the immuneACCESS table is confined to in-frame rearrangements and falls short of the full clone set. An unresolved V gene accounts for under half of the shortfall where checked; the remainder is of unknown origin. V and J calls plus clone size are reproduced from that table; the DNA served to infer D and trimming. This sample lists about 150,000 clones; around 90% were detected once. Clones ranked in the top ten supply 3% to 3.5% of the sample.

CDR1 and CDR2, per the germline V gene, are SGDLS and YYNGEE. Measured from the cysteine to the phenylalanine, the CDR3 is 14 residues long. The only DNA kept is the CDR3, 42 bases in frame from the first base. V loses 3 bases, J loses 7 bases, and the germline ends lie 16 bases apart. This clone was observed a single time. What this receptor recognizes is not known. It has no much larger one-base neighbor in the sample; base qualities were not kept. The sample's time point label is to be understood as: about 28 days (+/-7) after the second vaccine dose. AZD1222 recipients with second doses at about 4 weeks or about 12 weeks were pooled, because spike-specific TCR depth and breadth did not differ between schedules. Vaccinee samples came from UK trials COV001 and COV002, including a single-blind randomized controlled phase 2/3 trial of AZD1222 (ChAdOx1 nCoV-19) in healthy adults. For TCRbeta chain sequencing, PBMC samples were collected from trial participants at day 0 and at day 28 after the second dose.

The V gene is TRBV9 and the J gene is TRBJ2-5; TRBD2 is a possible D gene, resting on 6 matching bases. The input for sequencing was peripheral blood, taken 28 days after the second AZD1222 dose. This receptor was obtained from an adult who received the AZD1222 COVID-19 vaccine. In nucleotides, the sequence is TGTGCCAGCAGCGGTGGGGGATCGGGAGTGACCCAGTACTTC. Protein translation: CASSGGGSGVTQYF.